The 11 T cell receptor beta chains presented below share a single source sample, sequenced in a study of shared clonotypes between healthy human individuals. TCRdb keeps only in-frame clones here, not all; method: immunoSEQ multiplex PCR. The top ten hold roughly 13% of the sample, which has about 470,000 clones, 70% to 80% seen once. Sequenced material: PBMCs. The receptors derive from a woman between 35 and 50 years old in good health. Some clones in this sample may be carry-over from other donors' samples.

The rearrangement links TRBV19 to TRBJ2-1; maybe TRBD2 (6 bases). The germline V gene has CDR1 LNHDA and CDR2 SQIVND (reference sequence). Trimming stripped 8 bases from V and 2 bases from J, with 16 bases between. The length of the CDR3 is 15 residues. The CDR3 here is CASRAGTSTYNEQFF. CDR3 DNA: TGTGCCAGTCGCGCCGGGACTTCGACCTACAATGAGCAGTTCTTC.

V gene TRBV11-3 combines with J gene TRBJ1-2; 12 bases align to TRBD1. V dropped 0 bases and J dropped 3; count of bases not matched to a gene: 8. The CDR3 covers 18 residues. Germline lookup yields CDR1 SGHNT and CDR2 YENEEA. CDR3 nucleotides: TGTGCCAGCAGCTTAGAGTTTGGGGACAGGGGGCCCTACTATGGCTACACCTTC. This sequence encodes CASSLEFGDRGPYYGYTF.

The rearrangement links TRBV7-8 to TRBJ2-5; unclear D gene. The ends were cut back, 5 bases at V and 5 bases at J, with 15 bases in the middle. The germline V gene has CDR1 SGHVS and CDR2 FQNEAQ. The CDR3 has 14 amino acids. CDR3 in DNA: TGTGCCAGCAGCCGGGCGCCCACCCCGGAGACCCAGTACTTC. It is translated as CASSRAPTPETQYF.

This clone turned up a few times. The V and J genes are TRBV5-1 and TRBJ2-2; 7 nucleotides match TRBD2. The CDR3 is 15 amino acids. The junction had 3 bases not matched to a gene; V was cut back by 0 bases and J by 4 bases. Germline V CDR1 and CDR2: SGHRS, YFSETQ. The chain's CDR3 is CASSLASGTTGELFF. CDR3 coding DNA: TGCGCCAGCAGCTTGGCCAGCGGGACCACCGGGGAGCTGTTTTTT.

The DNA for the CDR3 is TGTGCCAGCAGTAAGGACAGGGTTCGGACTGAAGCTTTCTTT. Translated, it gives CASSKDRVRTEAFF. The chain recombines TRBV28 with TRBJ1-1; TRBD1 agrees at 8 bases. The CDR3 has 14 amino acids. The germline CDR1 and CDR2 sequences are MDHEN and SYDVKM. J was trimmed by 5 bases and V by 5 bases; bases with no gene match: 7.

CDR3 region: CASRNHGTRPYEQYF. In nucleotides, the CDR3 is TGTGCCAGCAGGAACCACGGGACTAGACCCTACGAGCAGTACTTC. The V gene is TRBV11-2, the J gene TRBJ2-7; 8 positions match TRBD2. The CDR3 is made up of 15 amino acids. Unmatched junction bases numbered 9, after V lost 6 bases and J lost 2 bases. Germline loops: CDR1 SGHAT, CDR2 FQNNGV.

V gene TRBV28 combines with J gene TRBJ2-7; 11 positions match TRBD1. With V trimmed by 2 bases and J by 6 bases, 3 bases remained unmatched. Germline V gene sequence: CDR1 MDHEN, CDR2 SYDVKM. There are 14 residues in the CDR3. Here the CDR3 reads CASSLGTGGSEQYF. The DNA for the CDR3 is TGTGCCAGCAGTTTAGGGACAGGGGGGTCCGAGCAGTACTTC.

A few counts support this clone. This sequence joins TRBV5-1 and TRBJ2-2; 9 nucleotides align to TRBD2. This CDR3 region has 16 residues. The V and J ends lost 1 base and 5 bases, in that order; junction bases with no gene match: 6. Germline CDR1 is SGHRS and CDR2 is YFSETQ. CDR3 bases: TGCGCCAGCAGCTTGAGTCCACTAGCGGGTACCGGGGAGCTGTTTTTT. Translation: CASSLSPLAGTGELFF. The full variable domain, with the rest looked up from reference TRBV5-1 and TRBJ2-2, is KAGVTQTPRYLIKTRGQQVTLSCSPISGHRSVSWYQQTPGQGLQFLFEYFSETQRNKGNFPGRFSGRQFSNSRSEMNVSTLELGDSALYLCASSLSPLAGTGELFFGEGSRLTVL.

The V gene is TRBV10-3, the J gene TRBJ1-2; no firm D call. This CDR3 has 13 amino acids. V was clipped by 3 bases and J by 7 bases, with 12 bases between them. CDR1 ENHRY and CDR2 SYGVKD come from the germline V gene. CDR3 sequence reads: CAISDPRIGGYTF. The CDR3 coding sequence is TGTGCCATCAGTGACCCTCGTATTGGTGGCTACACCTTC.

The sample holds a few counts of this clone. The genes are TRBV28 and TRBJ2-7, with 12 bases lining up with TRBD1. The V gene end was trimmed by 8 bases and the J gene end by 3 bases; junction bases not matched to a gene: 20. This CDR3 spans 19 amino acids. The germline CDR1 and CDR2 sequences are MDHEN and SYDVKM. CDR3 DNA: TGTGCCAGCCAAGGTCTCACCTCGGGGGGGGACAGGGGGCTCTACGAGCAGTACTTC. As protein: CASQGLTSGGDRGLYEQYF.

CDR3 sequence: CASLRTANEKLFF. CDR3 in DNA: TGTGCCAGCCTCAGGACAGCGAATGAAAAACTGTTTTTT. The chain employs TRBV18 and TRBJ1-4, with D perhaps matching TRBD1 (6 bases). This CDR3 has 13 residues. The V end was cut by 8 bases, the J end by 5 bases, with 12 bases between. Germline CDR1 and CDR2: KGHSH and LQKENI.